This T cell receptor beta chain was recovered during a study of cytotoxic CD8 clonotypes in ibrutinib-treated CLL. With 8 bases clipped from V and 2 bases from J, the junction kept 13 bases outside the gene matches. Germline CDR1 is LNHDA and CDR2 is SQIVND (reference sequence). The CDR3 runs to 17 residues. The protocol was immunoSEQ multiplex PCR, while the TCRdb copy is restricted to in-frame clones and leaves out a portion. The sample gives over 65,000 clones, 68% of which show up once; under 6% is in the top ten. The clonotype originates from a human donor with chronic lymphocytic leukemia. The V gene is TRBV19, the J gene TRBJ2-2; TRBD1 matches at 8 bases. Material: PBMCs, obtained after 12 months of ibrutinib treatment. CDR3 sequence: CASDRNRDRSNTGELFF. Written as DNA, the CDR3 is TGTGCCAGTGACCGAAACCGGGACAGGAGTAACACCGGGGAGCTGTTTTTT.